These 18 T cell receptor beta chains originate from one sample sequenced in a study of T cell responses to AZD1222 COVID-19 vaccine. Data came from immunoSEQ multiplex PCR; TCRdb stores just in-frame clones and leaves some out. The repertoire holds approximately 140,000 clones, with 80% to 95% as singletons. The sequencing here drew on peripheral blood, taken 28 days after the second AZD1222 dose. Every receptor here comes from an adult who received the AZD1222 COVID-19 vaccine.

The DNA for the CDR3 is TGTGCCAGCAGCACGACAGAAGCCACTGAAGCTTTCTTT. Protein: CASSTTEATEAFF. V is TRBV7-9 and J is TRBJ1-1; D perhaps matches TRBD1 (5 bases). This CDR3 contains 13 residues. The V end was cut by 5 bases, the J end by 4 bases, with 11 bases between. Per germline, CDR1 SEHNR and CDR2 FQNEAQ (reference sequence).

This chain joins TRBV7-8 and TRBJ2-7; 10 nucleotides line up with TRBD1. CDR1 and CDR2 (germline): SGHVS, FQNEAQ. The V gene end was trimmed by 5 bases and the J gene end by 3 bases; junction bases not matched to a gene: 13. CDR3 length equals 17 residues. CDR3 in amino acids: CASSLRIPGQGFYEQYF. The DNA for the CDR3 is TGTGCCAGCAGCCTCAGAATACCGGGACAGGGGTTCTACGAGCAGTACTTC.

This sequence joins TRBV11-3 and TRBJ1-1; perhaps TRBD1 as D (6 bases). The CDR3 spans 16 residues. V gave up 5 bases and J gave up 2 bases, with 18 bases separating them. The V gene's germline CDR1 is SGHNT and CDR2 YENEEA. This chain's CDR3 is CASSAQNRALNTEAFF. As DNA, the CDR3 is TGTGCCAGCAGCGCCCAGAACAGGGCTCTCAACACTGAAGCTTTCTTT.

The rearrangement joins TRBV30 to TRBJ2-1; the D gene is possibly TRBD2 (5 bases). The germline CDR1 and CDR2 sequences are GTSNPN and SVGIG (reference sequence). The CDR3 spans 12 residues. V was clipped by 4 bases and J by 5 bases, with 9 bases between them. CDR3 sequence (DNA): TGTGCCTGGAAAGCGGCACACAATGAGCAGTTCTTC. Protein: CAWKAAHNEQFF.

The chain is built from TRBV7-9 and TRBJ2-5, with D possibly called TRBD1 or TRBD2 (6 bases each). Looked up from germline, CDR1 is SEHNR and CDR2 is FQNEAQ (reference sequence). Trimming pared 4 bases from V and 5 bases from J, leaving 29 bases between. The CDR3 has 19 amino acids. CDR3 sequence (DNA): TGTGCCAGCAGCTCACCAAAGAAAGGAGGGACACAGCTCGGGGAGACCCAGTACTTC. This sequence encodes CASSSPKKGGTQLGETQYF.

The V and J genes are TRBV19 and TRBJ1-2; D is undetermined. The CDR3 extends over 14 amino acids. V was trimmed by 6 bases and J by 8 bases, leaving 19 bases between them. The germline V gene has CDR1 LNHDA and CDR2 SQIVND (reference sequence). The DNA of the CDR3 is TGTGCCAGTAGCTTATCCGAGGCCCTTGGGGGCTACACCTTC. Its protein is CASSLSEALGGYTF.

This chain uses TRBV11-2 with TRBJ2-1, with TRBD2 matching 11 bases. V gave up 5 bases and J gave up 4 bases; unmatched junction bases: 10. The CDR3 is made up of 17 amino acids. CDR1 SGHAT and CDR2 FQNNGV come from the germline V gene. For the CDR3, the DNA is TGTGCCAGCAGCCCAGGCTTGGCTAGCGGGAGGTACAATGAGCAGTTCTTC. Protein sequence: CASSPGLASGRYNEQFF. Together with reference TRBV11-2 and TRBJ2-1, the CDR3 gives the full variable domain: EAGVAQSPRYKIIEKRQSVAFWCNPISGHATLYWYQQILGQGPKLLIQFQNNGVVDDSQLPKDRFSAERLKGVDSTLKIQPAKLEDSAVYLCASSPGLASGRYNEQFFGPGTRLTVL.

The chain carries TRBV3-1 (or the pseudogene TRBV3-2) and TRBJ2-7; tentatively, D is TRBD2 (6 bases). V shed 0 bases and J shed 3 bases, with 12 bases lying between them. Per the germline V gene, CDR1 is LGHDT and CDR2 is YNNKEL (reference sequence). The CDR3 length is 15 residues. CDR3 sequence (DNA): TGTGCCAGCAGCCAAGATCTGACTAGAATCTACGAGCAGTACTTC. Its translation is CASSQDLTRIYEQYF.

The gene calls are TRBV29-1 and TRBJ2-7; the match to TRBD1 covers 9 bases. This CDR3 is 12 amino acids long. J was trimmed by 10 bases and V by 1 base; bases with no gene match: 5. Per germline, CDR1 SQVTM and CDR2 ANQGSEA. CDR3 nucleotide sequence: TGCAGCGTTGAAGGGGGACAGGGCGGACAGTACTTC. Translation: CSVEGGQGGQYF.

This chain uses TRBV6-5 with TRBJ2-7; possibly TRBD1 or TRBD2 for D (5 bases each). This CDR3 contains 13 residues. The V and J ends lost 6 bases and 6 bases respectively, with 15 bases between them. Per the germline V gene, CDR1 is MNHEY and CDR2 is SVGAGI. In DNA form, the CDR3 reads TGTGCCAGCAGGGGGACGGCGAGAACCGAGCAGTACTTC. This gives the protein CASRGTARTEQYF.

This chain connects TRBV28 to TRBJ1-4, with 7 positions matching TRBD1. The CDR3 contains 14 residues. Unmatched junction bases numbered 8, after V lost 6 bases and J lost 7 bases. CDR1 MDHEN and CDR2 SYDVKM come from the germline V gene. The CDR3 loop reads CASRPQGVSEKLFF. The CDR3 coding sequence is TGTGCCAGCAGACCCCAGGGGGTGAGTGAAAAACTGTTTTTT.

The chain employs TRBV18 and TRBJ1-1; tentatively, D is TRBD1 (6 bases). Per the germline V gene, CDR1 is KGHSH and CDR2 is LQKENI. The CDR3 runs 19 residues. V lost 0 bases, J lost 1 base, and 21 bases lay in between. CDR3 bases: TGTGCCAGCTCACCACCGGCGGCTCCTATCGGGACACGGAACACTGAAGCTTTCTTT. It codes for CASSPPAAPIGTRNTEAFF.

This chain connects TRBV6-5 to TRBJ2-7; possible D gene TRBD2, 6 bases. Per germline, CDR1 MNHEY and CDR2 SVGAGI. Trimming pared 4 bases from V and 0 bases from J, leaving 10 bases between. This CDR3 contains 14 residues. CDR3 residues: CASSWDSSSYEQYF. The CDR3 DNA reads as TGTGCCAGCAGTTGGGACTCTAGCTCCTACGAGCAGTACTTC.

CDR3 region: CASSRGTGGGTDTQYF. The CDR3 coding sequence is TGTGCCAGCAGCCGGGGGACAGGGGGCGGCACAGATACGCAGTATTTT. This chain joins TRBV5-4 and TRBJ2-3; 12 bases are shared with TRBD1. The CDR3 extends over 16 amino acids. CDR1 is SGHNT and CDR2 is YYREEE in the germline V gene (reference sequence). V trimming: 4 bases; J trimming: 1 base; junction bases outside the gene matches: 4.

The chain combines TRBV14 with TRBJ1-1; 9 bases match TRBD1. The CDR3 has 16 residues. CDR1 SGHDN and CDR2 FVKESK come from the germline V gene. V shed 4 bases and J 3 bases; nucleotides not matched to a gene: 9. CDR3 amino acids: CASSPSRDRVYTEAFF. The CDR3 DNA follows: TGTGCCAGCAGCCCATCCCGGGACAGGGTCTACACTGAAGCTTTCTTT.

This sequence joins TRBV12-3 or TRBV12-4 and TRBJ2-7; 7 positions agree with TRBD1. After removal of 1 base from V and 4 bases from J, the junction contained 1 base not matched to a gene. The CDR3 has 13 residues. This CDR3 reads CASSLEGAYEQYF. The CDR3 nucleotides are TGTGCCAGCAGTTTAGAGGGGGCGTACGAGCAGTACTTC.

J is TRBJ2-4 and V is TRBV2, with 7 positions matching TRBD1. The V gene end was trimmed by 6 bases and the J gene end by 0 bases; junction bases not matched to a gene: 5. The germline V gene encodes CDR1 SNHLY and CDR2 FYNNEI. CDR3 length: 15 amino acids. CDR3 in amino acids: CASRGTELAKNIQYF. CDR3 nucleotide sequence: TGTGCCAGCAGGGGGACAGAGCTAGCCAAAAACATTCAGTACTTC.

The rearrangement links TRBV10-1 to TRBJ2-3; 7 bases align to TRBD1. The V and J ends lost 4 bases and 5 bases, in that order; junction bases with no gene match: 6. The germline gives CDR1 WNHNN, CDR2 SYGVQD (reference sequence). This CDR3 has 14 amino acids. DNA for the CDR3: TGCGCCAGCAGTGCTGAGGGGGCGGGAGATACGCAGTATTTT. Protein sequence: CASSAEGAGDTQYF.